The sequence of this TCR beta chain was determined in a study of cytomegalovirus exposure and HLA in healthy donors. Study results and limitations: The majority of TCR sequences were rare, yet some public TCRs appeared in many donors.

Produced via immunoSEQ multiplex PCR; TCRdb's table is partial and in-frame only. This table holds about 110,000 clones, about 85% found once. This clone has a single count. Its antigen remains unidentified. This CDR3 region has 14 residues. V lost 4 bases and J 3 bases, leaving 13 bases between the germline ends. Germline CDR1 is SGHRS and CDR2 is YFSETQ. The sample comprised PBMCs. The clonotype was recovered from a young woman in good health and CMV-seronegative. V usage is TRBV5-1 and J usage is TRBJ1-1, with a weak D call TRBD1 (6 bases). CDR3 DNA: TGCGCCAGCAGCCGAAAGGCAGGGGACACTGAAGCTTTCTTT. It codes for CASSRKAGDTEAFF.